A selection of T cell receptor beta chains follows, all from one sample in a study of Graves' ophthalmopathy and Graves' hyperthyroidism. TCRdb independently ran MiXCR on the multiplex PCR reads; one entry per CDR3 protein. The sample shows 650,000 to 800,000 distinct CDR3 sequences, about 40% of them seen only once. Sequencing input: peripheral blood. The receptor set was obtained from an adult man with Graves' ophthalmopathy. Both conserved end residues are part of each CDR3. Fields, in order: J gene, D gene, clone size, CDR3 length, V gene, CDR3 protein, CDR3 DNA. The D gene is left open where the match is weak. Only some rows state a clone size, as once, few, many or a class for expanded clones.

TRBJ2-5 | TRBD1 | . | 15 | TRBV5-4 | CASSPPGQGRETQYF | TGTGCCAGCAGTCCACCGGGACAGGGGAGAGAGACCCAGTACTTC
TRBJ1-2 | TRBD1 | . | 16 | TRBV7-9 | CASSRDRQGASGGYTF | TGTGCCAGCAGCCGGGATCGACAGGGGGCGTCGGGGGGCTACACCTTC
TRBJ2-5 | . | . | 16 | TRBV7-2 | CASSLGTGTPQETQYF | TGTGCCAGCAGCTTGGGCACCGGGACTCCTCAAGAGACCCAGTACTTC
TRBJ1-4 | . | many | 14 | TRBV5-1 | CASSFRGFGEKLFF | TGCGCCAGCAGCTTCCGGGGGTTTGGGGAAAAACTGTTTTTT
TRBJ1-5 | . | few | 13 | TRBV20-1 | CSASSGAHQPQHF | TGCAGTGCTAGTTCAGGGGCCCATCAGCCCCAGCATTTT
TRBJ1-1 | . | . | 16 | TRBV10-3 | CASSVRGDGIVTEAFF | TGTGCCAGCAGTGTAAGAGGAGATGGTATCGTTACTGAAGCTTTCTTT
TRBJ1-1 | . | many | 14 | TRBV7-9 | CASSLPGTLTEAFF | TGTGCCAGCAGCCTCCCCGGGACATTGACTGAAGCTTTCTTT
TRBJ1-4 | . | . | 14 | TRBV19 | CASSAGALGEKLFF | TGTGCCAGTAGTGCAGGGGCTCTCGGTGAAAAACTGTTTTTT
TRBJ1-1 | TRBD1 | . | 14 | TRBV2 | CASSRDRGWTEAFF | TGTGCCAGCAGCCGCGACAGGGGTTGGACTGAAGCTTTCTTT
TRBJ1-2 | . | . | 14 | TRBV10-3 | CASSVQGGNYGYTF | TGTGCCAGCAGTGTACAGGGTGGAAACTATGGCTACACCTTC
TRBJ2-1 | . | . | 13 | TRBV7-2 | CASSRSGSNEQFF | TGTGCCAGCAGCCGTTCGGGGTCAAATGAGCAGTTCTTC
TRBJ1-3 | TRBD1 | . | 19 | TRBV5-6 | CASSLRIRQGETSGNTIYF | TGTGCCAGCAGCCTCCGGATTCGACAGGGAGAAACCTCTGGAAACACCATATATTTT
TRBJ1-2 | . | . | 12 | TRBV25-1 | CASTLAGGGYTF | TGTGCCAGCACTCTAGCGGGAGGGGGCTACACCTTC
TRBJ2-6 | . | many | 19 | TRBV7-3 | CASSLRLSGRGSGANVLTF | TGTGCCAGCAGCTTAAGGTTAAGCGGCAGGGGATCTGGGGCCAACGTCCTGACTTTC
TRBJ1-1 | . | once | 12 | TRBV29-1 | CSPDTQNTEAFF | TGCAGTCCCGACACCCAGAACACTGAAGCTTTCTTT
TRBJ1-1 | TRBD1 | . | 14 | TRBV29-1 | CSVEGTGVNTEAFF | TGCAGCGTTGAGGGGACAGGGGTGAACACTGAAGCTTTCTTT
TRBJ2-5 | . | . | 15 | TRBV19 | CAWSFGLIGVETQYF | TGTGCCTGGAGTTTCGGACTTATAGGGGTAGAGACCCAGTACTTC
TRBJ2-5 | TRBD2 | . | 15 | TRBV25-1 | CASSETASGHNEQYF | TGTGCCAGCAGTGAAACGGCTAGCGGTCACAATGAGCAGTACTTC
TRBJ1-2 | TRBD1 | . | 16 | TRBV7-2 | CASSPLTGQGAPGYTF | TGTGCCAGCTCACCTCTTACCGGACAGGGGGCGCCCGGCTACACCTTC
TRBJ2-6 | . | many | 15 | TRBV10-3 | CAISAASSGANVLTF | TGTGCCATCAGTGCGGCATCTTCTGGGGCCAACGTCCTGACTTTC
TRBJ2-7 | . | . | 12 | TRBV2 | CASREGVYEQYF | TGTGCCAGCAGGGAGGGGGTCTACGAGCAGTACTTC
TRBJ2-6 | TRBD1 | many | 16 | TRBV19 | CASSLGQGAGANVLTF | TGTGCCAGTAGTCTGGGACAGGGGGCTGGGGCCAACGTCCTGACTTTC
TRBJ2-2 | . | many | 13 | TRBV2 | CASRQETTGELFF | TGTGCCAGTAGACAGGAGACCACCGGGGAGCTGTTTTTT
TRBJ1-1 | TRBD1 | . | 15 | TRBV9 | CASSAGGQGHTEAFF | TGTGCCAGCAGCGCTGGGGGACAGGGTCACACTGAAGCTTTCTTT
TRBJ2-7 | TRBD2 | . | 12 | TRBV25-1 | CATSGSTYEQYF | TGTGCAACGAGCGGGAGCACCTACGAGCAGTACTTC
TRBJ2-2 | TRBD1 | many | 16 | TRBV5-8 | CASSRLQGAQIGELFF | TGTGCCAGCAGCAGGTTACAGGGGGCGCAAATCGGGGAGCTGTTTTTT
TRBJ2-7 | . | many | 15 | TRBV2 | CASSEGLRRTYEQYF | TGTGCCAGCAGTGAAGGGCTTAGACGTACCTACGAGCAGTACTTC
TRBJ2-7 | . | many | 14 | TRBV10-3 | CAISVTEGRSEQYF | TGTGCCATCAGCGTCACGGAGGGCCGGTCCGAGCAGTACTTC
TRBJ1-1 | . | . | 13 | TRBV29-1 | CSSQAAGSTEAFF | TGCAGCAGCCAGGCGGCAGGGAGCACTGAAGCTTTCTTT
TRBJ1-5 | . | few | 17 | TRBV19 | CAWSVHQLWTSNQPQHF | TGTGCCTGGAGTGTACACCAATTGTGGACAAGCAATCAGCCCCAGCATTTT
TRBJ2-7 | . | . | 15 | TRBV4-3 | CASSQEFGGWYEQYF | TGCGCCAGCAGCCAAGAATTTGGGGGCTGGTACGAGCAGTACTTC
TRBJ1-2 | . | . | 13 | TRBV29-1 | CSVEVGDGYGYTF | TGCAGCGTTGAAGTAGGGGACGGCTATGGCTACACCTTC
TRBJ1-2 | . | . | 11 | TRBV20-1 | CSLDKSRGYTF | TGCAGCCTAGACAAGTCCCGTGGCTACACCTTC
TRBJ1-1 | . | few | 14 | TRBV10-2 | CASSGDTANTEAFF | TGTGCCAGCTCAGGGGACACGGCTAACACTGAAGCTTTCTTT
TRBJ2-2 | . | . | 16 | TRBV27 | CASSLLAVPNTGELFF | TGTGCCAGCAGTCTCTTGGCCGTTCCCAACACCGGGGAGCTGTTTTTT
TRBJ1-2 | . | many | 13 | TRBV5-1 | CASSPQQNYGYTF | TGCGCCAGCAGCCCCCAGCAAAACTATGGCTACACCTTC
TRBJ2-7 | TRBD1 | . | 16 | TRBV7-8 | CASSLGNRGHSYEQYF | TGTGCCAGCAGCTTAGGAAACAGGGGACACTCCTACGAGCAGTACTTC
TRBJ1-1 | . | many | 15 | TRBV11-1 | CASSNKARVNTEAFF | TGTGCCAGCAGCAATAAGGCCAGGGTGAACACTGAAGCTTTCTTT
TRBJ2-7 | . | . | 14 | TRBV2 | CASTGTPLPYEQYF | TGTGCCAGCACCGGGACTCCGCTGCCATACGAGCAGTACTTC
TRBJ2-2 | TRBD2 | few | 15 | TRBV12-3/TRBV12-4 | CASSSRLAVTGELFF | TGTGCCAGCAGCTCCCGACTAGCGGTCACCGGGGAGCTGTTTTTT
TRBJ1-5 | . | few | 13 | TRBV19 | CASSTGRARPQHF | TGTGCCAGTAGTACCGGACGGGCTCGGCCCCAGCATTTT
TRBJ1-1 | . | few | 13 | TRBV6-5 | CASSYVVFTEAFF | TGTGCCAGCAGTTACGTAGTATTTACTGAAGCTTTCTTT
TRBJ2-7 | . | many | 14 | TRBV2 | CASSARDGYYEQYF | TGTGCCAGCAGCGCCCGGGACGGATACTACGAGCAGTACTTC
TRBJ1-2 | . | . | 13 | TRBV5-6 | CASSVSGRNGYTF | TGTGCCAGCAGCGTGTCAGGAAGGAATGGCTACACCTTC